This is a list of T cell receptor beta chains from one sample in a study of beta chain features in type 1 diabetes. Generated by immunoSEQ multiplex PCR, the TCRdb table keeps only in-frame clones and is missing some. Of 600,000 to 700,000 clones listed, over 10% were seen once; the top ten hold less than 0.025%. The sample was naive CD4+ T cells from blood. Receptors were obtained from a man between 18 and 35 years old with type 1 diabetes. CDR3s include the opening cysteine and the closing phenylalanine or tryptophan. The order of the fields is V gene, J gene, CDR3 protein.

v_gene: TRBV28
j_gene: TRBJ2-5
CDR3aa: CASSPPGGGRTSETQYF

v_gene: TRBV30
j_gene: TRBJ1-2
CDR3aa: CAWSVNTGGTGYTF

v_gene: TRBV4-1
j_gene: TRBJ2-5
CDR3aa: CASSQVRGVGAGETQYF

v_gene: TRBV30
j_gene: TRBJ1-5
CDR3aa: CAWTTGQGGTINQPQHF

v_gene: TRBV6-5
j_gene: TRBJ1-5
CDR3aa: CASSWTGDQPQHF

v_gene: TRBV29-1
j_gene: TRBJ2-5
CDR3aa: CSVEEVGETQYF

v_gene: TRBV18
j_gene: TRBJ1-1
CDR3aa: CASSPWQEEAFF

v_gene: TRBV7-9
j_gene: TRBJ2-2
CDR3aa: CASSLGSQLNTGELFF

v_gene: TRBV5-4
j_gene: TRBJ2-1
CDR3aa: CASGGQGISYNEQFF

v_gene: TRBV18
j_gene: TRBJ1-5
CDR3aa: CASSPPNQPQHF

v_gene: TRBV9
j_gene: TRBJ1-1
CDR3aa: CASSAGWDGREAFF

v_gene: TRBV10-3
j_gene: TRBJ2-5
CDR3aa: CASSYHLGGSYQETQYF

v_gene: TRBV5-6
j_gene: TRBJ1-2
CDR3aa: CASSFTGGNYGYTF

v_gene: TRBV5-1
j_gene: TRBJ2-3
CDR3aa: CASSFGYSDTQYF

v_gene: TRBV7-2
j_gene: TRBJ1-4
CDR3aa: CASSPLRQGPHEKLFF

v_gene: TRBV7-9
j_gene: TRBJ1-3
CDR3aa: CASSLDRQLTSGNTIYF

v_gene: TRBV5-5
j_gene: TRBJ2-3
CDR3aa: CASSLGTLGTQYF

v_gene: TRBV6-1
j_gene: TRBJ2-1
CDR3aa: CASSFRVQVHNEQFF

v_gene: TRBV6-5
j_gene: TRBJ1-1
CDR3aa: CASSSAGGRTEAFF

v_gene: TRBV29-1
j_gene: TRBJ2-4
CDR3aa: CSVGPRRGLAKNIQYF

v_gene: TRBV6-5
j_gene: TRBJ2-2
CDR3aa: CASKASADTGELFF

v_gene: TRBV5-4
j_gene: TRBJ1-5
CDR3aa: CASSLGVNQPQHF

v_gene: TRBV7-9
j_gene: TRBJ2-3
CDR3aa: CASSLGAASHTQYF